This T cell receptor beta chain was captured in a study of shared clonotypes between healthy human individuals. Study-level background: Per donor, CD8 memory used one plate, CD8 naive used two, CD4 memory used three and CD4 naive used three.

With regard to this clone: Its antigen is not known.

The study, taken as a whole, reports: In several donors, around 4.5% of naive CD4 clonotypes appeared in common.

The data were produced by immunoSEQ multiplex PCR, yet TCRdb's version contains in-frame clones alone and is incomplete. This table holds approximately 2.5 million clones, 93% found once. The CDR3 has 14 residues. The ends were cut back, 5 bases at V and 6 bases at J, with 17 bases in the middle. Per the germline V gene, CDR1 is SGHTA and CDR2 is FQGTGA. The chain employs TRBV7-3 and TRBJ2-7, with a weak D call TRBD2 (6 bases). Sequencing used naive CD4+ T cells from PBMCs. Stated subset: CD45RA+ positively selected. This sequence was found in a man aged 18 to 30 in good health. Some clones in this sample may be carry-over from other donors' samples. The CDR3 DNA sequence: TGTGCCAGCAGCCCTACTAGCACATTAGGCGAGCAGTACTTC. It specifies CASSPTSTLGEQYF.